A selection of T cell receptor beta chains follows, all from one sample in a study of blood T cell repertoires in COVID-19. Here immunoSEQ multiplex PCR was the method, and the copy in TCRdb shows in-frame clones only, minus some. The sample carries approximately 220,000 clones, roughly 80% recorded once. Sample: peripheral blood. All receptors derive from a woman aged 25 to 39 who had recovered from COVID-19. The CDR3 runs from the conserved cysteine through the conserved F or W. A D gene is named only where the DNA matches it firmly.

NA TRBJ1-5 TRBV28 CASSFRRAFSNQPQHF TGTGCCAGCAGTTTTCGCAGGGCCTTTAGCAATCAGCCCCAGCATTTT
NA TRBJ2-5 TRBV10-3 CAISGGTQETQYF TGTGCCATCAGTGGGGGCACCCAAGAGACCCAGTACTTC
NA TRBJ1-1 TRBV28 CASSYYRNTEAFF TGTGCCAGCAGCTATTACAGGAATACTGAAGCTTTCTTT
NA TRBJ1-1 TRBV5-1 CASSFSGFNAILTEAFF TGCGCCAGCAGCTTTTCGGGTTTTAATGCGATTCTCACTGAAGCTTTCTTT
NA TRBJ1-2 TRBV6-5 CASLHEKGNYGYTF TGTGCCAGCCTCCACGAAAAGGGGAACTATGGCTACACCTTC
TRBD1 TRBJ2-4 TRBV5-4 CASSFAGQGYRIAKNIQYF TGTGCCAGCAGCTTCGCGGGACAGGGTTATAGAATAGCCAAAAACATTCAGTACTTC
NA TRBJ1-4 TRBV5-1 CASSSTLGGTTNEKLFF TGCGCCAGCAGCTCTACCCTGGGGGGGACTACTAATGAAAAACTGTTTTTT
NA TRBJ1-5 TRBV19 CASSIGEEQPQHF TGTGCCAGTAGTATAGGAGAGGAACAGCCCCAGCATTTT
NA TRBJ2-1 TRBV7-6 CASSLAPVPGNEQFF TGTGCCAGCAGCTTAGCCCCCGTGCCCGGCAATGAGCAGTTCTTC
NA TRBJ1-2 TRBV5-1 CASSRGEGRNYGYTF TGCGCCAGCAGCCGTGGGGAGGGAAGGAACTATGGCTACACCTTC
NA TRBJ2-7 TRBV19 CASSIDPQAEQYF TGTGCCAGTAGTATAGATCCACAGGCCGAGCAGTACTTC